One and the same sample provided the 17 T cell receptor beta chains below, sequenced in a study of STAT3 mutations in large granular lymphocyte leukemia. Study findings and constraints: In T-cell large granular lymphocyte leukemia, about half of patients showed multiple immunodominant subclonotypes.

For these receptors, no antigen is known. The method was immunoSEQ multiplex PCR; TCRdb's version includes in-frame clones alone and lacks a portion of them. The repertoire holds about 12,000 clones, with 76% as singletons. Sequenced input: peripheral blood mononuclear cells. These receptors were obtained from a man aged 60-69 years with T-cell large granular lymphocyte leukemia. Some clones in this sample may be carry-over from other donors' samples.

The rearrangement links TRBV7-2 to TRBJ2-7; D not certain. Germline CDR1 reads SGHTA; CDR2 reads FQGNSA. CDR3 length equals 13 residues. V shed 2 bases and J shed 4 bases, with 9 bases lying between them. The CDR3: CASSLTFGYEQYF. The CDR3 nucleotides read TGTGCCAGCAGCTTAACGTTTGGGTACGAGCAGTACTTC.

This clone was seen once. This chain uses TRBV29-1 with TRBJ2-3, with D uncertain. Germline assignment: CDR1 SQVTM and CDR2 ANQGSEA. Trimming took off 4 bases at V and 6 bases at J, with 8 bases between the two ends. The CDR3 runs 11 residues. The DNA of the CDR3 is TGCAGCGTTGGTAACGGCGATACGCAGTATTTT. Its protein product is CSVGNGDTQYF.

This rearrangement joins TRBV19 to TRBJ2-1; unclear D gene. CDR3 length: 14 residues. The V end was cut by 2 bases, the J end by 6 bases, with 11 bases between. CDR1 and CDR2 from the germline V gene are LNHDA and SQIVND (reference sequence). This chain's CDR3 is CASSISGIANEQFF. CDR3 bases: TGTGCCAGTAGTATAAGTGGGATTGCCAATGAGCAGTTCTTC. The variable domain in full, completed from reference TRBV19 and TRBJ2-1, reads DGGITQSPKYLFRKEGQNVTLSCEQNLNHDAMYWYRQDPGQGLRLIYYSQIVNDFQKGDIAEGYSVSREKKESFPLTVTSAQKNPTAFYLCASSISGIANEQFFGPGTRLTVL.

The CDR3 region is CASSSPGQGESGYTF. CDR3 in DNA: TGTGCCAGCAGCTCCCCGGGACAGGGGGAATCTGGCTACACCTTC. The rearrangement links TRBV7-9 to TRBJ1-2, with 11 positions matching TRBD1. J gave up 7 bases and V 4 bases, and 8 bases lay outside the gene matches. There are 15 residues in the CDR3. CDR1 is SEHNR and CDR2 is FQNEAQ in the germline V gene (reference sequence).

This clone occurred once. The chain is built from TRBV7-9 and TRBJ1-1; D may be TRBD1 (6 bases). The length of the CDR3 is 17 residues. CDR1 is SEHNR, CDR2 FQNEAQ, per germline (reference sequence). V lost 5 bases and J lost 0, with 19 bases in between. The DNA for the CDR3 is TGTGCCAGCAGCCTGGCACGGGGGGCTGCCTTGAACACTGAAGCTTTCTTT. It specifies CASSLARGAALNTEAFF.

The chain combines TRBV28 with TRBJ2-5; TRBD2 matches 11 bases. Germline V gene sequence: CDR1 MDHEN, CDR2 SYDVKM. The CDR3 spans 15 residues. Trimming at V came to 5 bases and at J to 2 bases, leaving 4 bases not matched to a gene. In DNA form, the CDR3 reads TGTGCCAGCAGTCAACTAGCGGGAGTACAAGAGACCCAGTACTTC. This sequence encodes CASSQLAGVQETQYF.

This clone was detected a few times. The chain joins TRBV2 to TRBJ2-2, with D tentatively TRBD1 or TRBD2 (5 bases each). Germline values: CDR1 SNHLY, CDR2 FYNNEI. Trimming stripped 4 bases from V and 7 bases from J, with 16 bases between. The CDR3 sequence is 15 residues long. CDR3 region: CASSGTRLGGGELFF. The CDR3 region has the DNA TGTGCCAGCAGTGGAACTAGACTTGGGGGCGGGGAGCTGTTTTTT.

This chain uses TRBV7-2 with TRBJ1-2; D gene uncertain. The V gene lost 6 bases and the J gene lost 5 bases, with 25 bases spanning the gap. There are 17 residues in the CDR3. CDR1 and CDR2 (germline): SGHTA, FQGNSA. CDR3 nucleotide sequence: TGTGCCAGCAGTAATAACCCGTGGGAGGGAGGAATATATGGCTACACCTTC. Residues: CASSNNPWEGGIYGYTF.

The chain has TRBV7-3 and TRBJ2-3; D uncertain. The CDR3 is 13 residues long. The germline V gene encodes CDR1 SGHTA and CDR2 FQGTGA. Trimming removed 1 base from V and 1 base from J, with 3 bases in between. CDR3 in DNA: TGTGCCAGCAGCTTAATAGGCACAGATACGCAGTATTTT. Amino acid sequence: CASSLIGTDTQYF.

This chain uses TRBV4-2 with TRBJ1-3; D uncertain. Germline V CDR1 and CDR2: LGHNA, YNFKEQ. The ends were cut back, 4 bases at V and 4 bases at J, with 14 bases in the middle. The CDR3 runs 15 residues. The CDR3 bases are TGTGCCAGCAGCCTTACCCGGGCCCCGGGAAACACCATATATTTT. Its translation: CASSLTRAPGNTIYF.

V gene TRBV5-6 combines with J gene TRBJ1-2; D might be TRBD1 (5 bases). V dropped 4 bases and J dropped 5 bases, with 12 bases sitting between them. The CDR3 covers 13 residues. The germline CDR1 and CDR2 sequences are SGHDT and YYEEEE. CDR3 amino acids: CASSPGTGYGYTF. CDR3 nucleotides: TGTGCCAGCAGCCCCGGGACGGGATATGGCTACACCTTC.

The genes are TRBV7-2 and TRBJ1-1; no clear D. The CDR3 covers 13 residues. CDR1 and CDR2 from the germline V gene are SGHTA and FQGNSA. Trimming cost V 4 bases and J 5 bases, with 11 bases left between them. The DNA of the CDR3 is TGTGCCAGCAGCTCCGGGATCGGGACTGAAGCTTTCTTT. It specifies CASSSGIGTEAFF.

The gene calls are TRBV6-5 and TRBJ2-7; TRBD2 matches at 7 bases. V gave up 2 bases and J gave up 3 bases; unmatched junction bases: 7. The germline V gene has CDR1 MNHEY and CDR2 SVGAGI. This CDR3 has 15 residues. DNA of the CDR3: TGTGCCAGCAGTTACGGGACTACCGACTTCTACGAGCAGTACTTC. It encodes CASSYGTTDFYEQYF.

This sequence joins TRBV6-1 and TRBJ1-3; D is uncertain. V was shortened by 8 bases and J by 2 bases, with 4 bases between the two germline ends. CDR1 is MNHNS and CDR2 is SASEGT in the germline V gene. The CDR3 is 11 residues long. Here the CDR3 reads CASAAGNTIYF. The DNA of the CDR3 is TGTGCCAGCGCAGCTGGAAACACCATATATTTT.

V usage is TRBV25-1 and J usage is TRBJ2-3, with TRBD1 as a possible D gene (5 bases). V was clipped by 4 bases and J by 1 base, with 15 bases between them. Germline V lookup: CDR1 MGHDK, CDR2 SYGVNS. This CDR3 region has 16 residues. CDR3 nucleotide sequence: TGTGCCAGCAGTGCCATATCAGGGTATGGCACAGATACGCAGTATTTT. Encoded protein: CASSAISGYGTDTQYF.

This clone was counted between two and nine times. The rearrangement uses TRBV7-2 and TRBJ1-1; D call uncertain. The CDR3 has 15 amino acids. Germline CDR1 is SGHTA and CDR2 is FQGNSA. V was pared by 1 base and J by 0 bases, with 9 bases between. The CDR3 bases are TGTGCCAGCAGCTTAGTCGGCGGGCTGAACACTGAAGCTTTCTTT. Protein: CASSLVGGLNTEAFF.

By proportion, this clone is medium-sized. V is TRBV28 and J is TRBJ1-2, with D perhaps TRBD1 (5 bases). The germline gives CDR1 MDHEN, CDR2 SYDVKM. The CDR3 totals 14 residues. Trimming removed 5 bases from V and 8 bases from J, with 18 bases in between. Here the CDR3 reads CASSIHPGRGGYTF. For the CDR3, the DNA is TGTGCCAGCAGTATACACCCGGGGAGGGGAGGCTACACCTTC.